A selection of T cell receptor beta chains follows, all from one sample in a study of graft-versus-host responses after intestinal transplantation. No antigen has been identified for these receptors. Profiling relied on immunoSEQ multiplex PCR, and the TCRdb table lists in-frame clones only, not all of them. This sample has just over 85,000 clones, with about 90% found just once. The material sequenced was unstimulated CD8+ T cells sorted from spleen or lymph node cells, taken before transplant. Receptor source: a human donor who was the organ donor for an intestinal transplant. Both conserved end residues are part of each CDR3. The order of the fields is CDR3 protein, CDR3 DNA, V gene, D gene, clone size, J gene. D genes are given only for firm matches. For some rows the clone size is stated as once, few or many, or as a class when expanded; others skip it.

CDR3: CASSSVLSLYEQYF
DNA: TGTGCCAGCAGCTCGGTGCTTTCTCTGTACGAGCAGTACTTC
V: TRBV5-5
D: NA
size: NA
J: TRBJ2-7

CDR3: CASSIVAGLSNEQFF
DNA: TGTGCCAGTAGTATAGTGGCAGGGTTGTCCAATGAGCAGTTCTTC
V: TRBV19
D: NA
size: NA
J: TRBJ2-1

CDR3: CASREAGGMGETQYF
DNA: TGTGCCAGCAGAGAAGCGGGGGGGATGGGAGAGACCCAGTACTTC
V: TRBV7-2
D: TRBD2
size: NA
J: TRBJ2-5

CDR3: CSANRAQQFF
DNA: TGCAGTGCTAACAGGGCCCAGCAGTTCTTC
V: TRBV20-1
D: NA
size: NA
J: TRBJ2-1

CDR3: CASSWGDAYEQYF
DNA: TGTGCCAGCAGTTGGGGCGACGCCTACGAGCAGTACTTC
V: TRBV27
D: NA
size: NA
J: TRBJ2-7

CDR3: CASSFLPGGNYGYTF
DNA: TGCGCCAGCAGCTTCCTTCCAGGGGGAAACTATGGCTACACCTTC
V: TRBV5-1
D: TRBD1
size: NA
J: TRBJ1-2

CDR3: CASSVGPSWVAGSSDTQYF
DNA: TGTGCCAGCAGCGTAGGCCCCTCTTGGGTAGCGGGGTCCTCAGATACGCAGTATTTT
V: TRBV9
D: TRBD2
size: NA
J: TRBJ2-3

CDR3: CSVEDPKRGGWTGELFF
DNA: TGCAGCGTTGAAGATCCTAAGCGGGGGGGATGGACCGGGGAGCTGTTTTTT
V: TRBV29-1
D: TRBD2
size: NA
J: TRBJ2-2

CDR3: CASSQAPGQGDGYTF
DNA: TGTGCCAGCAGCCAAGCGCCGGGACAGGGGGATGGCTACACCTTC
V: TRBV4-2
D: TRBD1
size: NA
J: TRBJ1-2

CDR3: CASSSDPGQGLRQPQHF
DNA: TGTGCCAGCAGCTCGGACCCGGGACAGGGGTTGAGGCAGCCCCAGCATTTT
V: TRBV21-1
D: NA
size: NA
J: TRBJ1-5

CDR3: CASSEGTGSYEQYF
DNA: TGTGCCAGCAGCGAAGGGACAGGGTCCTACGAGCAGTACTTC
V: TRBV2
D: TRBD1
size: NA
J: TRBJ2-7

CDR3: CASSQDWASGVLDEQYF
DNA: TGTGCCAGCAGCCAAGATTGGGCTAGCGGGGTTTTAGACGAGCAGTACTTC
V: TRBV4-2
D: TRBD2
size: NA
J: TRBJ2-7

CDR3: CASSQWATNSPLHF
DNA: TGCGCCAGCAGCCAGTGGGCGACTAATTCACCCCTCCATTTT
V: TRBV4-1
D: NA
size: NA
J: TRBJ1-6

CDR3: CASSGGAKAYEQYF
DNA: TGTGCCAGCAGCGGGGGGGCTAAGGCCTACGAGCAGTACTTC
V: TRBV11-1
D: NA
size: NA
J: TRBJ2-7

CDR3: CAPGTVNYGYTF
DNA: TGTGCCCCAGGGACAGTGAACTATGGCTACACCTTC
V: TRBV10-3
D: TRBD1
size: NA
J: TRBJ1-2

CDR3: CASSVGTGTYEQYF
DNA: TGTGCCAGCAGCGTAGGGACTGGGACCTACGAGCAGTACTTC
V: TRBV9
D: NA
size: NA
J: TRBJ2-7

CDR3: CASSREGSEDTQYF
DNA: TGCGCCAGCAGCCGGGAGGGGAGTGAGGATACGCAGTATTTT
V: TRBV4-1
D: TRBD2
size: NA
J: TRBJ2-3

CDR3: CASKLSGVAQPQHF
DNA: TGTGCCAGCAAGTTGTCAGGGGTGGCTCAGCCCCAGCATTTT
V: TRBV27
D: NA
size: once
J: TRBJ1-5

CDR3: CASSQTDREETRYF
DNA: TGCGCCAGCAGCCAGACTGACAGGGAAGAGACCCGGTACTTC
V: TRBV4-3
D: TRBD1
size: NA
J: TRBJ2-5

CDR3: CASRPRSGANVLTF
DNA: TGTGCCAGCAGGCCCCGGTCTGGGGCCAACGTCCTGACTTTC
V: TRBV6-1
D: NA
size: NA
J: TRBJ2-6

CDR3: CASSGRGNGYTF
DNA: TGTGCCAGCAGTGGCAGGGGGAACGGCTACACCTTC
V: TRBV2
D: TRBD1
size: NA
J: TRBJ1-2

CDR3: CAISESAGQETQYF
DNA: TGTGCCATCAGTGAGTCGGCGGGGCAAGAGACCCAGTACTTC
V: TRBV10-3
D: NA
size: NA
J: TRBJ2-5

CDR3: CASRDRLTKNTEAFF
DNA: TGTGCCAGCAGGGACAGGTTGACGAAGAACACTGAAGCTTTCTTT
V: TRBV27
D: TRBD1
size: NA
J: TRBJ1-1

CDR3: CAWSVLLGGDGYTF
DNA: TGTGCCTGGAGTGTACTGTTGGGGGGGGATGGCTACACCTTC
V: TRBV30
D: NA
size: NA
J: TRBJ1-2

CDR3: CASSPTDTQYF
DNA: TGTGCCAGCAGCCCGACAGATACGCAGTATTTT
V: TRBV7-9
D: NA
size: NA
J: TRBJ2-3

CDR3: CASGGGLASYEQYF
DNA: TGTGCCAGTGGGGGAGGGTTAGCTAGCTACGAGCAGTACTTC
V: TRBV7-9
D: TRBD2
size: once
J: TRBJ2-7

CDR3: CASCDSYNEQFF
DNA: TGTGCCAGCTGCGATTCCTACAATGAGCAGTTCTTC
V: TRBV28
D: NA
size: NA
J: TRBJ2-1

CDR3: CASSVSGGDTQYF
DNA: TGTGCCAGCAGCGTCTCTGGGGGCGATACGCAGTATTTT
V: TRBV9
D: NA
size: NA
J: TRBJ2-3

CDR3: CASSPLGQGEDYGYTF
DNA: TGTGCCAGCAGCCCCCTGGGACAGGGCGAGGACTATGGCTACACCTTC
V: TRBV7-9
D: TRBD1
size: NA
J: TRBJ1-2

CDR3: CASSFPGQGSPLHF
DNA: TGTGCCAGCAGCTTTCCGGGACAGGGTTCACCCCTCCACTTT
V: TRBV7-2
D: TRBD1
size: NA
J: TRBJ1-6

CDR3: CASSDSKGYEQYF
DNA: TGTGCCAGCAGTGATAGCAAAGGCTACGAGCAGTACTTC
V: TRBV2
D: NA
size: NA
J: TRBJ2-7

CDR3: CASAVNLAQGMGRSPLHF
DNA: TGTGCCAGCGCAGTCAACCTAGCACAGGGGATGGGGCGGTCACCCCTCCACTTT
V: TRBV2
D: TRBD1
size: NA
J: TRBJ1-6